This TCR beta chain was documented in a study of T cell changes during pregnancy in multiple sclerosis. Libraries were prepared by immunoSEQ multiplex PCR; TCRdb keeps only in-frame clonotypes and omits some of them. The sample records about 120,000 clones, approximately 94% being singletons. After removal of 2 bases from V and 2 bases from J, the junction contained 4 bases not matched to a gene. The CDR3 covers 15 residues. CDR1 and CDR2 (germline): SSHAT, FNYEAQ (reference sequence). Here the sequenced sample was peripheral blood, taken before pregnancy. V and J are TRBV7-7 and TRBJ2-5, with 8 bases lining up with TRBD2. The receptor was isolated from a female donor with multiple sclerosis, enrolled in a pregnancy study. CDR3 region: CASSLTVAGQETQYF. CDR3 coding DNA: TGTGCCAGCAGCTTAACGGTAGCGGGGCAAGAGACCCAGTACTTC.